The 17 T cell receptor beta chains in this list originate from one sample, sequenced in a study of control samples from healthy donors and cancer patients. Here immunoSEQ multiplex PCR was the method, and the copy in TCRdb shows in-frame clones only, minus some. The repertoire holds 90,000 to 110,000 clones, with about nine tenths as singletons. Specimen: blood. Receptors originate from a human donor in good health. The donor label of this sample is uncertain.

CDR3 residues: CASSQERGYEQFF. CDR3 DNA: TGTGCCAGCAGCCAGGAGCGGGGGTATGAGCAGTTCTTC. The chain uses TRBV3-1 (or the pseudogene TRBV3-2) and TRBJ2-1, with TRBD2 matching 8 bases. Germline assignment: CDR1 LGHDT and CDR2 YNNKEL (reference sequence). The CDR3 consists of 13 residues. The ends lost 3 bases at V and 8 bases at J; junction bases unmatched: 3.

This chain joins TRBV5-5 and TRBJ1-1; a possible D gene is TRBD1 (5 bases). The CDR3 loop spans 13 amino acids. Germline CDR1 and CDR2: SGHKS and YYEKEE (reference sequence). Trimming took 1 base from V and 6 from J, leaving 10 bases between them. The CDR3 DNA reads as TGTGCCAGCAGCTTGCAGGGTCTGGCTGAAGCTTTCTTT. Its translation is CASSLQGLAEAFF.

This rearrangement joins TRBV5-1 to TRBJ1-2; D might be TRBD1 (6 bases). V was clipped by 1 base and J by 2 bases, with 6 bases between them. CDR3 size: 13 residues. CDR1 and CDR2 (germline): SGHRS, YFSETQ. The chain's CDR3 is CASSLQGNYGYTF. The CDR3 nucleotides read TGCGCCAGCAGCTTGCAGGGGAACTATGGCTACACCTTC.

The chain recombines TRBV6-6 with TRBJ2-5, with a possible D match to TRBD2 (6 bases). V lost 11 bases and J 0 bases, leaving 10 bases between the germline ends. This CDR3 has 12 residues. The germline V gene has CDR1 MNHNY and CDR2 SVGAGI (reference sequence). CDR3 in DNA: TGTGCCGGAGGGGCGAACCAAGAGACCCAGTACTTC. Translation: CAGGANQETQYF.

The chain recombines TRBV29-1 with TRBJ2-7; 9 bases align to TRBD1. Germline V gene sequence: CDR1 SQVTM, CDR2 ANQGSEA. The CDR3 extends over 12 amino acids. With V trimmed by 4 bases and J by 4 bases, 2 bases remained unmatched. The CDR3 DNA reads TGCAGCGTTGGGGACAGGGAGTACGAGCAGTACTTC. The encoded protein is CSVGDREYEQYF.

This clone was detected once. The rearrangement links TRBV21-1 to TRBJ1-3. TRBV21-1 is described as a pseudogene. This CDR3 comprises 16 residues. DNA of the CDR3: TGTGCCAGCAGCAATAGTATACCCACCTCTGGAAACACCATATATTTT. This gives the protein CASSNSIPTSGNTIYF.

The V and J genes are TRBV6-6 and TRBJ2-7; D perhaps matches TRBD1 (5 bases). CDR3 length equals 14 residues. The germline V gene has CDR1 MNHNY and CDR2 SVGAGI (reference sequence). The germline V and J ends were trimmed by 5 bases and 2 bases, with 13 bases remaining between them. The CDR3 region has the DNA TGTGCCAGCAGTCAGCAGGGAAACCCCTACGAGCAGTACTTC. It codes for CASSQQGNPYEQYF.

The chain couples TRBV25-1 to TRBJ1-4; TRBD1 matches at 8 bases. The ends lost 6 bases at V and 7 bases at J; junction bases unmatched: 10. Germline V gives CDR1 MGHDK, CDR2 SYGVNS. This CDR3 comprises 15 residues. The CDR3 spells CASSRQGQGGEKLFF. DNA for the CDR3: TGTGCCAGCAGCCGACAGGGGCAGGGTGGTGAAAAACTGTTTTTT.

The chain uses TRBV10-3 and TRBJ1-2; D remains ambiguous. The germline V gene has CDR1 ENHRY and CDR2 SYGVKD. Trimming left V 0 bases short and J 6 bases short, with 11 bases between. CDR3 length: 14 amino acids. CDR3 amino acids: CAISESAVWDGYTF. DNA of the CDR3: TGTGCCATCAGTGAGTCAGCAGTTTGGGATGGCTACACCTTC.

This rearrangement joins TRBV3-1 (or the pseudogene TRBV3-2) to TRBJ1-2; D is ambiguous. Germline V gene data show CDR1 as LGHDT and CDR2 as YNNKEL (reference sequence). There are 13 residues in the CDR3. Trimming took 1 base from V and 3 from J, leaving 6 bases between them. CDR3 sequence reads: CASSQGSHYGYTF. The CDR3, as DNA: TGTGCCAGCAGCCAAGGCAGCCACTATGGCTACACCTTC.

This sequence joins TRBV6-5 and TRBJ1-5; the match to TRBD1 covers 7 bases. V trimming: 5 bases; J trimming: 7 bases; junction bases outside the gene matches: 8. The CDR3 is made up of 14 amino acids. Germline CDR1 reads MNHEY; CDR2 reads SVGAGI. CDR3 loop: CASSQTTGKQPQHF. The CDR3 DNA sequence: TGTGCCAGCAGTCAAACGACAGGGAAGCAGCCCCAGCATTTT.

The chain combines TRBV18 with TRBJ1-3; D is ambiguous. This CDR3 contains 16 residues. V shed 2 bases and J shed 0 bases, with 11 bases lying between them. The germline CDR1 and CDR2 sequences are KGHSH and LQKENI. CDR3 amino acids: CASSPKSVASGNTIYF. DNA for the CDR3: TGTGCCAGCTCACCAAAATCAGTTGCCTCTGGAAACACCATATATTTT.

The chain couples TRBV27 to TRBJ2-3; D remains unclear. CDR1 and CDR2 from the germline V gene are MNHEY and SMNVEV (reference sequence). This CDR3 is built from 17 residues. Trimming took off 2 bases at V and 0 bases at J, with 15 bases between the two ends. Written as DNA, the CDR3 is TGTGCCAGCAGTTTACGATCTAGGCCAACTAGCACAGATACGCAGTATTTT. Translation gives CASSLRSRPTSTDTQYF.

This clone showed up just once. The rearrangement uses TRBV6-7 and TRBJ2-4, with TRBD1 identical over 7 bases. TRBV6-7 qualifies as an ORF whose function is uncertain. The length of the CDR3 is 17 residues. The junction had 16 bases not matched to a gene; V was cut back by 2 bases and J by 9 bases. CDR3: CASSYRGIYRGRSIQYF. CDR3 DNA: TGTGCCAGCAGTTACAGGGGGATTTACAGGGGAAGGAGCATTCAGTACTTC.

The rearrangement links TRBV5-1 to TRBJ1-1; D is unresolved. The ends were cut back, 5 bases at V and 4 bases at J, with 12 bases in the middle. The length of the CDR3 is 13 residues. Germline CDR1 SGHRS, CDR2 YFSETQ. CDR3 bases: TGCGCCAGCAGGGGTCCCTCTGGCACTGAAGCTTTCTTT. Amino acids: CASRGPSGTEAFF.

As DNA, the CDR3 is TGTGCCAGCAGCCCCCGGGACGCTAGCACAGATACGCAGTATTTT. It translates to CASSPRDASTDTQYF. The chain uses TRBV5-8 and TRBJ2-3; either TRBD1 or TRBD2 may fit D (5 bases each). The CDR3 has 15 amino acids. Trimming removed 4 bases from V and 0 bases from J, with 12 bases in between. Germline V gene data show CDR1 as SGHTS and CDR2 as YDEGEE.

The V call is TRBV5-6, the J call TRBJ1-2; a weak D match, TRBD1 (6 bases). This CDR3 has 16 residues. Deletions cut 4 bases from V and 4 bases from J, with 20 bases between. Germline assignment: CDR1 SGHDT and CDR2 YYEEEE. The CDR3 bases are TGTGCCAGCAGCCAACCACGGGGGGCGCTCGGCTATGGCTACACCTTC. Its protein product is CASSQPRGALGYGYTF.